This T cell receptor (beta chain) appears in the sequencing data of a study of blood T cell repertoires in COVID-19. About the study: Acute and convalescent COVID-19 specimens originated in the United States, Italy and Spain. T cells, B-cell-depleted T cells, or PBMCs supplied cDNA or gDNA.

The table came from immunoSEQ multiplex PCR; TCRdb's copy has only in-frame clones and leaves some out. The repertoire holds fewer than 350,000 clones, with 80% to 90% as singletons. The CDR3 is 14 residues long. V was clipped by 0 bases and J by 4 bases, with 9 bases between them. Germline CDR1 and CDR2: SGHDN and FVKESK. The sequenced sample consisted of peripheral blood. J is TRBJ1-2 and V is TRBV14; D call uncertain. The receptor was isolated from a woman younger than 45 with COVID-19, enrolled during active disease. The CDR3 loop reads CASSQDGQAYGYTF. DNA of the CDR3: TGTGCCAGCAGCCAAGATGGCCAGGCCTATGGCTACACCTTC.